A selection of T cell receptor beta chains follows, all from one sample in a study of T-cell reconstitution after alpha-beta-depleted transplantation in children. TCRdb passed the PCR reads through MiXCR, listing each CDR3 protein once. The table records 250,000 to 400,000 distinct CDR3 sequences, 20% to 30% of them present only once. Here the sequenced sample was PBMCs, mostly from graft donor cells, taken 180 days after TCRalphabeta/CD19-depleted stem cell transplant. The source of these receptors is a male patient younger than 18 who had a stem cell transplant for acute lymphoblastic leukemia, so the T cells may come from the graft donor. The CDR3 runs from the conserved cysteine through the conserved F or W. A D gene is named only where the DNA matches it firmly. Clone size is stated in some rows and not others, as once, few, many or a class when expanded.

D	V	J	size	DNA	CDR3
.	TRBV10-2	TRBJ1-6	.	TGCGCCAGCAGTGATTTTTGGGGGCTTTCACCCCTCCACTTT	CASSDFWGLSPLHF
TRBD2	TRBV5-1	TRBJ2-1	.	TGCGCCAGCAGCTTGAAAGCGGGAGGGCGCTACAATGAGCAGTTCTTC	CASSLKAGGRYNEQFF
TRBD1	TRBV20-1	TRBJ1-2	.	TGCAGTGCTAGAGCGGACAGGGGGAACTATGGCTACACCTTC	CSARADRGNYGYTF
.	TRBV27	TRBJ2-7	few	TGTGCCAGCAGTTTCGGCCTTGGCAGGGGATTAGGGAACGAGCAGTACTTC	CASSFGLGRGLGNEQYF
.	TRBV7-8	TRBJ1-2	many	TGTGCCAGCAGCTTAGCGATTCAGGTTGGCGGCTACACCTTC	CASSLAIQVGGYTF
.	TRBV29-1	TRBJ2-2	.	TGCAGCGTTGGAACACAGAACACCGGGGAGCTGTTTTTT	CSVGTQNTGELFF
TRBD2	TRBV24-1	TRBJ2-3	few	TGTGCCACCAGTGATCCCGTTGGGGCGGGAGGTGTTCCAGATACGCAGTATTTT	CATSDPVGAGGVPDTQYF
TRBD2	TRBV5-4	TRBJ2-7	.	TGTGCCAGCAGCCCGACTAGCGGACTTTACTACGAGCAGTACTTC	CASSPTSGLYYEQYF
.	TRBV29-1	TRBJ2-3	many	TGCAGCGTTGGCCATACAGATACGCAGTATTTT	CSVGHTDTQYF
.	TRBV21-1	TRBJ1-1	.	TGTGCCAGCAGTTGGGCTTTCTTT	CASSWAFF
TRBD1	TRBV7-6	TRBJ1-4	.	TGTGCCAGCAGCTTAGTCGGACAGGGGGAAAAACTGTTTTTT	CASSLVGQGEKLFF
TRBD2	TRBV27	TRBJ2-7	few	TGTGCCAGCAGTACATCCATAGCGGGAGGATTGGGCGAGCAGTACTTC	CASSTSIAGGLGEQYF
.	TRBV7-2	TRBJ2-7	.	TGTGCCAGCAGCTTAAATGGGGGTTCGAATTACGAGCAGTACTTC	CASSLNGGSNYEQYF
TRBD2	TRBV20-1	TRBJ2-5	few	TGCAGTGCCGAGCGGCTAGCGGGAGGGGGGGGGACCCAGTACTTC	CSAERLAGGGGTQYF
TRBD2	TRBV29-1	TRBJ2-1	.	TGCAGCGTTGAAGGCCTGACTAGCGGGAGGCCTCAGTACAATGAGCAGTTCTTC	CSVEGLTSGRPQYNEQFF
.	TRBV5-1	TRBJ2-1	few	TGCGCCAGCAGCCCGTTCGAGAAGCGCTACAATGAGCAGTTCTTC	CASSPFEKRYNEQFF
.	TRBV4-1	TRBJ2-1	few	TGCGCCAGCAGCCAAGGTGACGGCAATGAGCAGTTCTTC	CASSQGDGNEQFF
.	TRBV6-4	TRBJ2-3	.	TGTGCCAGCAGTGACACCAGACATGTGTCCACAGATACGCAGTATTTT	CASSDTRHVSTDTQYF
.	TRBV15	TRBJ1-1	.	TGTGCCACCAGCAGAGATCCCTTTACAGTCGCCAAGATGAACACTGAAGCTTTCTTT	CATSRDPFTVAKMNTEAFF
.	TRBV18	TRBJ1-5	.	TGTGCCAGCTCCCATGACAGATTCAATCAGCCCCAGCATTTT	CASSHDRFNQPQHF
.	TRBV29-1	TRBJ1-2	.	TGCAGCGTTGGAATCGGTAGCTATCGGTATGGCTACACCTTC	CSVGIGSYRYGYTF
.	TRBV12-3/TRBV12-4	TRBJ2-2	few	TGTGCCAGCAGTTTGGAGGACATCACCGGGGAGCTGTTTTTT	CASSLEDITGELFF
.	TRBV20-1	TRBJ2-7	.	TGCAGTGCTAGAGATCACGACACGACCTACGAGCAGTACTTC	CSARDHDTTYEQYF
.	TRBV5-4	TRBJ2-5	.	TGTGCCAGCAGCTTGGGACGGGCCAAAGAGACCCAGTACTTC	CASSLGRAKETQYF
.	TRBV7-7	TRBJ2-5	many	TGTGCCAGCAGCCCTCCTGGTAGAGAGACCCAGTACTTC	CASSPPGRETQYF
.	TRBV7-9	TRBJ1-2	.	TGTGCCAGCAGCTTAGTACAGAGGGGCTACACCTTC	CASSLVQRGYTF
TRBD1	TRBV27	TRBJ1-4	few	TGTGCCAGCAGCGACAGGGAGGGCGAAAAACTGTTTTTT	CASSDREGEKLFF
TRBD1	TRBV7-9	TRBJ1-2	.	TGTGCCAGCAGCTTTTCGACAGGGAACTATGGCTACACCTTC	CASSFSTGNYGYTF
.	TRBV5-6	TRBJ2-3	few	TGTGCCAGCACCGGCCTTGGGGCGGGATCCGATACGCAGTATTTT	CASTGLGAGSDTQYF
.	TRBV5-1	TRBJ2-2	many	TGCGCCAGCAGCTTGTACAGGGCCAACACCGGGGAGCTGTTTTTT	CASSLYRANTGELFF
.	TRBV18	TRBJ2-3	.	TGTGCCAGCTCACCAATCGGGGGTCACACAGATACGCAGTATTTT	CASSPIGGHTDTQYF
.	TRBV7-6	TRBJ2-1	.	TGTGCCAGCAGCTTACTCTGGACATTCCGGGCGAAAAGCTCCTACAATGAGCAGTTCTTC	CASSLLWTFRAKSSYNEQFF
.	TRBV29-1	TRBJ2-7	few	TGCAGCGTTCAAGGAAGGGGCCCCTACGAGCAGTACTTC	CSVQGRGPYEQYF
.	TRBV29-1	TRBJ2-5	.	TGCAGCGTTGAGACTAGTGGGAAGCAGACCCAGTACTTC	CSVETSGKQTQYF
TRBD1	TRBV5-8	TRBJ1-1	.	TGTGCCAGCAGCCTGGGACAGGGTCTTATGAACACTGAAGCTTTCTTT	CASSLGQGLMNTEAFF
.	TRBV20-1	TRBJ1-5	.	TGCAGTGCTATGCCTCCCCATAGCAATCAGCCCCAGCATTTT	CSAMPPHSNQPQHF
.	TRBV5-5	TRBJ1-1	few	TGTGCCAGCAGCTTGGTAGGTGGGGCTTTCTTT	CASSLVGGAFF
.	TRBV6-1	TRBJ2-3	few	TGTGCCAGCAGTGAAGTTCGGCTGCTCACAGATACGCAGTATTTT	CASSEVRLLTDTQYF
.	TRBV20-1	TRBJ1-1	few	TGCAGTGCTGCTCCCCCGGCCGGTGGCACTGAAGCTTTCTTT	CSAAPPAGGTEAFF
.	TRBV19	TRBJ2-2	few	TGTGCCAGTAGTATAGTTACAGGGAACACCGGGGAGCTGTTTTTT	CASSIVTGNTGELFF
.	TRBV12-3/TRBV12-4	TRBJ1-2	few	TGTGCCAGCAGTTTAGTTGTAGGGGAAGGCTACACCTTC	CASSLVVGEGYTF
.	TRBV5-1	TRBJ2-7	many	TGCGCCAGCAGCTTGGGACGGACCTACGAGCAGTACTTC	CASSLGRTYEQYF
TRBD1	TRBV5-1	TRBJ1-2	few	TGCGCCAGCAGCTTGACAGGGGGCCTCAACTATGGCTACACCTTC	CASSLTGGLNYGYTF
.	TRBV9	TRBJ2-3	.	TGTGCCAGCAGCGCCCGACAGGTCCCGAGCATGGATACGCAGTATTTT	CASSARQVPSMDTQYF
TRBD1	TRBV6-1	TRBJ1-6	few	TGTGCCAGCAGCTGGACAGGGGTTAATTCACCCCTCCACTTT	CASSWTGVNSPLHF
.	TRBV5-1	TRBJ1-1	many	TGCGCCAGCAGCTCACGAAGGGACACTGAAGCTTTCTTT	CASSSRRDTEAFF
.	TRBV20-1	TRBJ2-1	.	TGCAGAGGCGGCCAGGGGAGGGATGAGCAGTTCTTC	CRGGQGRDEQFF
TRBD2	TRBV27	TRBJ2-7	few	TGTGCCAGCAGTGGGACTAGCGGGAGGCCTTTCGAGCAGTACTTC	CASSGTSGRPFEQYF
.	TRBV4-2	TRBJ2-5	.	TGTGCCAGCAGCCCCCAAAGACGGGAGACCCAGTACTTC	CASSPQRRETQYF
.	TRBV7-2	TRBJ1-6	few	TGTGCCAGCGAACGAAGGGGTAATTCACCCCTCCACTTT	CASERRGNSPLHF